These T cell receptor beta chains were read from a single sample in a study of CD8 T cells in Susac syndrome. Via MiXCR, TCRdb re-called the immunoSEQ multiplex PCR reads, giving one row per CDR3 protein. The sample holds around 130,000 distinct CDR3 sequences; around 86% are singletons and the top ten take 0.45% to 0.6%. Input material: CD8+ T cells from PBMCs. These receptors all stem from a human donor with multiple sclerosis. Both conserved end residues are part of each CDR3. Fields, in order: CDR3 DNA, CDR3 protein, clone size, D gene, CDR3 length, J gene, V gene. The D gene is left open where the match is weak. Rows may omit the clone size; those that give it use once, few, many or a size class.

CDR3nt: TGCAGTGCTAGAGATCTAAGCGGGGGAGATCTTAGCACAGATACGCAGTATTTT
CDR3aa: CSARDLSGGDLSTDTQYF
abundance: .
d_gene: TRBD2
len: 18
j_gene: TRBJ2-3
v_gene: TRBV20-1

CDR3nt: TGTGCCAGCAGTGATGCAGGAAGCACAGATACGCAGTATTTT
CDR3aa: CASSDAGSTDTQYF
abundance: .
d_gene: .
len: 14
j_gene: TRBJ2-3
v_gene: TRBV2

CDR3nt: TGTGCCACCAGTCGGCAGGCCGGGTACGAGCAGTACTTC
CDR3aa: CATSRQAGYEQYF
abundance: .
d_gene: .
len: 13
j_gene: TRBJ2-7
v_gene: TRBV24-1

CDR3nt: TGTGCCAGCAGCCAAAGTACACCCGTCGACGAGCAGTACTTC
CDR3aa: CASSQSTPVDEQYF
abundance: .
d_gene: .
len: 14
j_gene: TRBJ2-7
v_gene: TRBV3-1

CDR3nt: TGTGCCAGCAGGGAAGGACAGGCCGCGTATGAAAAACTGTTTTTT
CDR3aa: CASREGQAAYEKLFF
abundance: .
d_gene: TRBD1
len: 15
j_gene: TRBJ1-4
v_gene: TRBV2

CDR3nt: TGTGCCAGCAGTTACTCGATTCTCACCGGGGAGCTGTTTTTT
CDR3aa: CASSYSILTGELFF
abundance: few
d_gene: .
len: 14
j_gene: TRBJ2-2
v_gene: TRBV6-5

CDR3nt: TGCAGTGCTCCGGGGGGCTTGATCAATGAGCAGTTCTTC
CDR3aa: CSAPGGLINEQFF
abundance: .
d_gene: .
len: 13
j_gene: TRBJ2-1
v_gene: TRBV20-1

CDR3nt: TGTGCCAGCAGTTCACAGGGGACAGATAATTCACCCCTCCACTTT
CDR3aa: CASSSQGTDNSPLHF
abundance: .
d_gene: TRBD1
len: 15
j_gene: TRBJ1-6
v_gene: TRBV6-5

CDR3nt: TGTGCCACCAGCAGAGAGGCTCGACTAGCGGGGGGGAATGAGCAGTTCTTC
CDR3aa: CATSREARLAGGNEQFF
abundance: .
d_gene: TRBD2
len: 17
j_gene: TRBJ2-1
v_gene: TRBV15

CDR3nt: TGCAGTGCTAGACCCATGAACGGGGGAGCTGGATTGGAGACCCAGTACTTC
CDR3aa: CSARPMNGGAGLETQYF
abundance: .
d_gene: .
len: 17
j_gene: TRBJ2-5
v_gene: TRBV20-1

CDR3nt: TGTGCCACCAGCAGAGATCGGGCGGGAGGGAGGAATGAGCAGTTCTTC
CDR3aa: CATSRDRAGGRNEQFF
abundance: once
d_gene: TRBD2
len: 16
j_gene: TRBJ2-1
v_gene: TRBV15

CDR3nt: TGTGCCAGCGCCAGGTCGTCTGAAGCTTTCTTT
CDR3aa: CASARSSEAFF
abundance: .
d_gene: .
len: 11
j_gene: TRBJ1-1
v_gene: TRBV6-5

CDR3nt: TGTGCCAGCGGGGTGGGCAATCAGCCCCAGCATTTT
CDR3aa: CASGVGNQPQHF
abundance: once
d_gene: .
len: 12
j_gene: TRBJ1-5
v_gene: TRBV2

CDR3nt: TGTGCCAGTAGTCTCGGGACGGTGAATTCACCCCTCCACTTT
CDR3aa: CASSLGTVNSPLHF
abundance: .
d_gene: .
len: 14
j_gene: TRBJ1-6
v_gene: TRBV19

CDR3nt: TGCGCCAGCAGCCAGGACAGCCAAGAGACCCAGTACTTC
CDR3aa: CASSQDSQETQYF
abundance: .
d_gene: .
len: 13
j_gene: TRBJ2-5
v_gene: TRBV5-1

CDR3nt: TGTGCCAGCAGCCAGCTACAGGGTTGGGAGACCCAGTACTTC
CDR3aa: CASSQLQGWETQYF
abundance: once
d_gene: .
len: 14
j_gene: TRBJ2-5
v_gene: TRBV14

CDR3nt: TGCGCCAGCAGCCAAGCCCTTTTGAACGAGCAGTACTTC
CDR3aa: CASSQALLNEQYF
abundance: .
d_gene: .
len: 13
j_gene: TRBJ2-7
v_gene: TRBV4-1

CDR3nt: TGTGCCAGCAGTCGACTCATAGAGAGCACAGATACGCAGTATTTT
CDR3aa: CASSRLIESTDTQYF
abundance: .
d_gene: .
len: 15
j_gene: TRBJ2-3
v_gene: TRBV6-1

CDR3nt: TGCAGCGTTGAACAGGGGGCGCGTGGCTATGGCTACACCTTC
CDR3aa: CSVEQGARGYGYTF
abundance: once
d_gene: TRBD1
len: 14
j_gene: TRBJ1-2
v_gene: TRBV29-1

CDR3nt: TGCAGTGCTAGAGTAGAAGGGTTCAATCAGCCCCAGCATTTT
CDR3aa: CSARVEGFNQPQHF
abundance: .
d_gene: .
len: 14
j_gene: TRBJ1-5
v_gene: TRBV20-1